This T cell receptor beta chain comes out of a study of cytomegalovirus exposure and HLA in healthy donors. Though probably carrying unrecorded immune exposures, donors were nominally healthy at sampling. Researchers ran the PCR with 60 Vbeta and 13 Jbeta primers. Profiled with immunoSEQ multiplex PCR; TCRdb holds only in-frame clones, not every one. The sample has around 150,000 clones, 70% to 90% seen once. V was pared by 5 bases and J by 2 bases, with 5 bases of the junction left unmatched. The CDR3 has 14 amino acids. Germline V gene lookup returns CDR1 SGHTA and CDR2 FQGNSA. This TCR was recovered from a man aged 18 to 29 in good health and CMV-seropositive. The sample taken for sequencing was PBMCs. The V and J genes are TRBV7-2 and TRBJ2-7, with TRBD2 matching over 8 bases. The CDR3 protein is CASSRGLATYEQYF. The DNA of the CDR3 is TGTGCCAGCAGCCGCGGACTAGCCACCTACGAGCAGTACTTC.